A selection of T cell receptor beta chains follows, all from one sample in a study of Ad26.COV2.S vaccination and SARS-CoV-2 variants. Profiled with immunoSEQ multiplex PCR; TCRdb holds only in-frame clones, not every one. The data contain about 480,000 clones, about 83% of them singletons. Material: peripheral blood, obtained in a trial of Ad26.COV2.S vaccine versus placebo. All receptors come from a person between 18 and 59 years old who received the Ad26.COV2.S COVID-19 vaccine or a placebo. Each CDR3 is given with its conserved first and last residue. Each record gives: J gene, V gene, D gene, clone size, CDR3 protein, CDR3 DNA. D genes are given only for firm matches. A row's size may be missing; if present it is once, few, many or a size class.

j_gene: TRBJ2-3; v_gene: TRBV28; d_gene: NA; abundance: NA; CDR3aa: CASSSIVITSTDTQYF; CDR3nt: TGTGCCAGCAGCTCTATTGTCATCACTAGCACAGATACGCAGTATTTT
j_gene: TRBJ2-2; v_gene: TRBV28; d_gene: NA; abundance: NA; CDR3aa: CASSAVIFGELFF; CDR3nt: TGTGCCAGCAGTGCAGTGATCTTCGGGGAGCTGTTTTTT
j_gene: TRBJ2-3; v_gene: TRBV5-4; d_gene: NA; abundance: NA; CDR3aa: CASSLSGGRASSTDTQYF; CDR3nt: TGTGCCAGCAGCTTGTCAGGCGGTCGGGCCTCTAGCACAGATACGCAGTATTTT
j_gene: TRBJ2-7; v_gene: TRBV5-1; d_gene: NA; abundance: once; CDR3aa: CASSLAGSEQYF; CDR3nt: TGCGCCAGCAGCTTGGCCGGCTCAGAGCAGTACTTC
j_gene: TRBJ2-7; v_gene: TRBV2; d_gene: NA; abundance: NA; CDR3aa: CASSGNPLPYEQYF; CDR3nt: TGTGCCAGCAGTGGGAATCCCCTCCCCTACGAGCAGTACTTC
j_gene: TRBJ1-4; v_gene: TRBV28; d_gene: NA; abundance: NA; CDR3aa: CASSFRGRGEKLFF; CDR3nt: TGTGCCAGCAGTTTTAGGGGTCGAGGAGAAAAACTGTTTTTT
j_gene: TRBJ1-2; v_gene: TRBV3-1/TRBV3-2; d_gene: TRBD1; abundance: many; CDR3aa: CASSPPGQGANGYTF; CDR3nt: TGTGCCAGCAGCCCCCCGGGACAGGGGGCGAATGGCTACACCTTC
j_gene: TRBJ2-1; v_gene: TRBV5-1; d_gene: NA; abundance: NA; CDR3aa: CASSFSGSYNEQFF; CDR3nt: TGCGCCAGCAGCTTTAGCGGATCCTACAATGAGCAGTTCTTC
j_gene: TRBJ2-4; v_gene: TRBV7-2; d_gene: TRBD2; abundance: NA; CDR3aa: CASSLGTSGTMKAKNIQYF; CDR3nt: TGTGCCAGCAGCTTAGGGACTAGCGGGACTATGAAAGCCAAAAACATTCAGTACTTC
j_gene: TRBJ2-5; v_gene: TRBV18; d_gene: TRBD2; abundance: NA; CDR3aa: CASSTGTSAETQYF; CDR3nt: TGTGCCAGTTCAACCGGGACTAGCGCTGAGACCCAGTACTTC
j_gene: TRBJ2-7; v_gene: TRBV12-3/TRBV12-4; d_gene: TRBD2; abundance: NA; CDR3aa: CASGASGRYEQYF; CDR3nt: TGTGCCAGCGGGGCTAGCGGGAGGTACGAGCAGTACTTC
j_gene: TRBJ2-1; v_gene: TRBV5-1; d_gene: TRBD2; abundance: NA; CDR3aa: CASSRLLAGGYNEQFF; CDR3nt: TGCGCCAGCAGCCGACTACTAGCGGGAGGATACAATGAGCAGTTCTTC
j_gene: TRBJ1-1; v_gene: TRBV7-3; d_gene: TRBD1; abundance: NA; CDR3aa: CASSLFSGGNEAFF; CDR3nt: TGTGCCAGCAGCTTATTTTCAGGGGGTAATGAAGCTTTCTTT
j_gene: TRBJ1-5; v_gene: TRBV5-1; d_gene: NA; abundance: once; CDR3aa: CASSPTPKQPQHF; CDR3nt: TGCGCCAGCAGCCCGACCCCCAAGCAGCCCCAGCATTTT
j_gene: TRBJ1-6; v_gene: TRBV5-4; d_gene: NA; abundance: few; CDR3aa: CASSQPGRENSPLHF; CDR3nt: TGTGCCAGCAGCCAACCCGGAAGGGAGAATTCACCCCTCCACTTT
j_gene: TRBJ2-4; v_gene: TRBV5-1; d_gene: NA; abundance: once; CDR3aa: CASSPDGTKNIQYF; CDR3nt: TGCGCCAGCAGCCCGGACGGAACCAAAAACATTCAGTACTTC
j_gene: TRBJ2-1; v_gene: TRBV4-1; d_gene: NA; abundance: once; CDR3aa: CASSLAGGYNEQFF; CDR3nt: TGCGCCAGCAGCCTAGCAGGAGGGTACAATGAGCAGTTCTTC
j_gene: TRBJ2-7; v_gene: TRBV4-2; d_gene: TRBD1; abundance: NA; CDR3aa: CASSQAGQGAHEQYF; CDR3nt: TGTGCCAGCAGCCAAGCCGGACAGGGGGCCCACGAGCAGTACTTC
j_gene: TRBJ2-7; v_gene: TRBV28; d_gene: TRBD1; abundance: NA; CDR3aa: CASSFGQAGYEQYF; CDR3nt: TGTGCCAGCAGTTTCGGACAGGCCGGCTACGAGCAGTACTTC
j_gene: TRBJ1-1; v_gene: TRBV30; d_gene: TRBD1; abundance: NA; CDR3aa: CAWRVTGVPTEAFF; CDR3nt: TGTGCCTGGAGAGTTACAGGGGTCCCCACTGAAGCTTTCTTT
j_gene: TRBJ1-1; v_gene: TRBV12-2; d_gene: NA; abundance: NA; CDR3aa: CASRLGDRATEAFF; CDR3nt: TGTGCAAGTCGCTTAGGGGACAGGGCCACTGAAGCTTTCTTT
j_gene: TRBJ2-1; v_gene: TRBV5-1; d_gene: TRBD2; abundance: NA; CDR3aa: CASSRNSGSRENEQFF; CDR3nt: TGCGCCAGCAGCCGCAATAGCGGGAGTCGGGAAAATGAGCAGTTCTTC
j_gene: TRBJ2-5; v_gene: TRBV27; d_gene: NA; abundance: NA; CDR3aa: CATALRKAPQETQYF; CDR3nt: TGTGCCACGGCGTTGCGGAAAGCTCCTCAAGAGACCCAGTACTTC
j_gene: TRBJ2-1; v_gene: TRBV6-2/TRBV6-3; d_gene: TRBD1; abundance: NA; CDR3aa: CASSYPDRGGYNEQFF; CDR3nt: TGTGCCAGCAGTTATCCGGACAGGGGGGGCTACAATGAGCAGTTCTTC
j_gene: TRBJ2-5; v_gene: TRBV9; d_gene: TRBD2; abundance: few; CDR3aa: CASSEGLLGETQYF; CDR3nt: TGTGCCAGCAGCGAGGGACTACTAGGCGAGACCCAGTACTTC
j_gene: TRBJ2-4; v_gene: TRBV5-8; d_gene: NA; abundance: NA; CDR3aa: CASSFGAPRGIQYF; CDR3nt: TGTGCCAGCAGCTTCGGGGCTCCCCGGGGCATTCAGTACTTC
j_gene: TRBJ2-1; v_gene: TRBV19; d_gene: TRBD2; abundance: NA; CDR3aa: CASSTGLAGGHSNEQFF; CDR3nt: TGTGCCAGTAGTACCGGACTAGCGGGAGGGCACAGCAATGAGCAGTTCTTC
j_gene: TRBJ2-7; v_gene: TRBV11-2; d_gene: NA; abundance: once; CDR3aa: CASSLPSWEQYF; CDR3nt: TGTGCCAGCAGCTTACCTAGCTGGGAGCAGTACTTC
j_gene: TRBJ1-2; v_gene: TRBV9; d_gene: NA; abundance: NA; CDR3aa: CASSSGTNSYGYTF; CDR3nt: TGTGCCAGCAGCTCCGGGACAAACTCTTATGGCTACACCTTC
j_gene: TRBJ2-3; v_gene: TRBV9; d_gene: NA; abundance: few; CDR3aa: CASSVSLRSTDTQYF; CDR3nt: TGTGCCAGCAGCGTATCACTCCGCTCCACAGATACGCAGTATTTT
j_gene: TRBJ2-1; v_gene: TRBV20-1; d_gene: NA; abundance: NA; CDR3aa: CSASAGVVNEQFF; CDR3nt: TGCAGTGCTAGTGCAGGAGTAGTCAATGAGCAGTTCTTC
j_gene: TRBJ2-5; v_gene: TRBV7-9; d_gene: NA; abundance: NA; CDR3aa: CASSAEGGYQETQYF; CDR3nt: TGTGCCAGCAGCGCCGAGGGGGGGTACCAAGAGACCCAGTACTTC
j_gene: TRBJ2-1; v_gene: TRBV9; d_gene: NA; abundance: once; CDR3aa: CASSVGGRSGYNEQFF; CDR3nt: TGTGCCAGCAGCGTAGGGGGGAGATCGGGATACAATGAGCAGTTCTTC
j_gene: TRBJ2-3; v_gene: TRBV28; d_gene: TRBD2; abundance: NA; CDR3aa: CASSSLLAGGPFNPTDTQYF; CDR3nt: TGTGCCAGCAGCTCCCTCCTAGCGGGAGGGCCCTTCAACCCCACAGATACGCAGTATTTT
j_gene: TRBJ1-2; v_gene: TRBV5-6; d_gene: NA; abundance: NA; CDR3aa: CASSPPGHGFGLYGYTF; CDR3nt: TGTGCCAGCAGCCCACCGGGACACGGGTTTGGGTTGTACGGCTACACCTTC